The rows below give T cell receptor beta chains drawn from one sample of a study of post-analysis software for immune sequencing data. In TCRdb, the PCR reads were re-called with MiXCR into one record per CDR3 protein. The sample comprises almost 700,000 distinct CDR3 sequences, around 64% of which are singletons, and about 11% rests with the top ten. The sequenced sample consisted of blood. The receptors stem from a girl aged 2-10 years with multiple sclerosis. CDR3s include the opening cysteine and the closing phenylalanine or tryptophan. D genes are given only for firm matches. Not all rows give a size; the values are once, few, many and, for expanded clones, a class.

size,J,V,D,DNA,CDR3
.,TRBJ2-3,TRBV18,.,TGTGCCAGCTCACCACCGAGCGTCGGAGATACGCAGTATTTT,CASSPPSVGDTQYF
.,TRBJ2-3,TRBV2,TRBD2,TGTGCCAGCAGTGAAAAACCCTGGGGACTACCGAAAAGCACAGATACGCAGTATTTT,CASSEKPWGLPKSTDTQYF
few,TRBJ2-5,TRBV5-6,TRBD2,TGTGCCAGCAGCTCCCAACCGGGACTAGGAGGGACCCAGTACTTC,CASSSQPGLGGTQYF
few,TRBJ2-3,TRBV7-9,TRBD2,TGTGCCAGCAGCTTCCTAGCGGGGGCCACAGATACGCAGTATTTT,CASSFLAGATDTQYF
.,TRBJ2-1,TRBV5-1,TRBD2,TGCGCCAGCAGCCATGTACCGGGACTAGCGGGGACGAGCTCCTACAATGAGCAGTTCTTC,CASSHVPGLAGTSSYNEQFF
.,TRBJ2-1,TRBV20-1,.,TGCAGTGCCCCGAGGGGACAAAGTGGGGGTTACAATGAGCAGTTCTTC,CSAPRGQSGGYNEQFF
.,TRBJ1-2,TRBV12-3/TRBV12-4,TRBD1,TGTGCCAGCAGTACAGGGGAGTTAGGTGGCTACACCTTC,CASSTGELGGYTF
.,TRBJ1-2,TRBV20-1,.,TGCAGTACCTCTTTCTACACCTTC,CSTSFYTF
.,TRBJ2-7,TRBV6-2/TRBV6-3,.,TGTGCCAGCAGTTCACCGGGACGGCTAAACTACGAGCAGTACTTC,CASSSPGRLNYEQYF
few,TRBJ2-3,TRBV11-2,TRBD2,TGTGCCAGCAGCTTACGAGTGGCTAGCGGGAGAGCTAGCACAGATACGCAGTATTTT,CASSLRVASGRASTDTQYF
.,TRBJ2-7,TRBV3-1,TRBD2,TGTGCCAGCAGCCAAGCTTCGGGGCTAGCGGGAGCGTTATCCCTCTACGAGCAGTACTTC,CASSQASGLAGALSLYEQYF
.,TRBJ2-5,TRBV6-6,TRBD2,TGTGCCAGCAAAGGGACTAGCGGTTCGCAGTACTTC,CASKGTSGSQYF
.,TRBJ1-6,TRBV5-1,TRBD1,TGCGCCAGCAGTTCGGACAGGGGGCGTCCTGGTAACCTCCACTTT,CASSSDRGRPGNLHF
.,TRBJ2-3,TRBV5-1,TRBD2,TGCGCCAGCAGCTTGGTAAACGGGGGGGCCGAAGATACGCAGTATTTT,CASSLVNGGAEDTQYF
.,TRBJ1-4,TRBV10-3,.,TGTGCCATCAGTGAGTCCCCGGACAGAACATTCAATGAAAAACTGTTTTTT,CAISESPDRTFNEKLFF
few,TRBJ2-4,TRBV20-1,TRBD1,TGCAGTGCACCTCGTGGGACAGGAGAAGCCAAAAACATTCAGTACTTC,CSAPRGTGEAKNIQYF
.,TRBJ2-7,TRBV9,TRBD2,TGTGCCAGCAGCTATGGACTAGCGGGAGGCCACGAGCAGTACTTC,CASSYGLAGGHEQYF
few,TRBJ1-6,TRBV5-4,.,TGTGCCAGCAGCTTGGACAGGGCTAATTCACCCCTCCACTTT,CASSLDRANSPLHF
once,TRBJ1-5,TRBV6-2/TRBV6-3,.,TGTGCCAGCAGTCGGACAGTTAGCAATCAGCCCCAGCATTTT,CASSRTVSNQPQHF
.,TRBJ2-1,TRBV9,TRBD2,TGTGCCAGCAGCACCCCAGCGGGGGGACTCCGAGGTGAGCAGTTCTTC,CASSTPAGGLRGEQFF
.,TRBJ1-2,TRBV29-1,.,TGCAGCGTTCTATCTGGGGACTATGGCTACACCTTC,CSVLSGDYGYTF
.,TRBJ1-2,TRBV5-1,TRBD1,TGCGCCAGCGGCGAGAGGACAGGCCATGGCTACACCTTC,CASGERTGHGYTF
.,TRBJ2-3,TRBV28,.,TGTGCCAGCAGTCTAACAGAATTCACAGATACGCAGTATTTT,CASSLTEFTDTQYF
.,TRBJ2-1,TRBV20-1,TRBD2,TGCAGTCTAAGGGGAACTAGCGGGAGGGTAGGTGTGAATGAGCAGTTCTTC,CSLRGTSGRVGVNEQFF
.,TRBJ2-5,TRBV5-8,.,TGTGCCAGCAGCCCAAGGGACTTAGGGACCCAGTACTTC,CASSPRDLGTQYF